This TCR beta chain stems from a study of T cells in Graves' hyperthyroidism and ophthalmopathy. General study results and limits: Ophthalmopathy could be told apart from stable hyperthyroidism with a 13 V-J model. Model output signaled ophthalmopathy a median 6.5 months ahead of onset.

Researchers amplified the TCR beta CDR3 regions from RNA transcripts. TCR CDR3 regions were first amplified by RT-PCR with HTBI primers. TCRdb fed the multiplex PCR reads into MiXCR, producing one record per CDR3 protein. The table lists about 570,000 distinct CDR3 sequences, 35% to 55% of them singletons. As regards this clonotype: Its antigen remains unknown.

This CDR3 is built from 14 residues. V dropped 0 bases and J dropped 5; count of bases not matched to a gene: 3. CDR1 is SNHLY and CDR2 is FYNNEI in the germline V gene. This rearrangement joins TRBV2 to TRBJ2-5; TRBD1 matches 7 bases. This sequence was found in an adult woman with Graves' disease, either hyperthyroidism or ophthalmopathy (not recorded which). The sequencing input was peripheral blood or thyroid tissue (not recorded which). This CDR3 reads CASSEATGMETQYF. DNA for the CDR3: TGTGCCAGCAGTGAAGCGACAGGGATGGAGACCCAGTACTTC.